This note documents a single T cell receptor beta chain sequence. The sample is drawn from a study of sequential checkpoint blockade in melanoma. Study overall: First-line arms were nivolumab then ipilimumab, or the reverse, randomized 1:1. After both sequences, patients received maintenance nivolumab.

This table comes from immunoSEQ multiplex PCR, and its TCRdb copy is limited to in-frame clones, with some not included. The table has approximately 20,000 clones, under 60% seen once. Germline assignment: CDR1 LGHNT and CDR2 FRNRAP. V lost 2 bases and J 0 bases, leaving 10 bases between the germline ends. The CDR3 spans 15 residues. Stated treatment: randomized to nivolumab then ipilimumab (arm A) or the reverse (arm B). None of the patients previously received DNA-damaging chemotherapy. Source: CD8+ T cells sorted from blood (inferred from file names), taken from a patient given nivolumab and ipilimumab in sequence. The TCR sequence derives from a human donor with melanoma. The chain is built from TRBV12-5 and TRBJ1-1; D unclear. The DNA for the CDR3 is TGTGCTAGTGGTTTGAGTCGGGTTATGAACACTGAAGCTTTCTTT. Translation gives CASGLSRVMNTEAFF.